This TCR beta chain was identified during a study of blood T cells in healthy people across ages. Broader study findings: Researchers said unsorted PBMCs prevented a conclusive naive versus antigen-experienced comparison. Whereas aged donors had fewer naive CD4+ cells, long-lived donors had more of them and higher diversity.

Alongside a J-beta primer mix, a sample-barcoded 5' primer served in a second PCR lasting about 6 to 11 cycles. Every cDNA molecule bore a tag from a template-switch adaptor containing 12 random nucleotides. One entry per CDR3 protein results from TCRdb running MiXCR on the 5' RACE reads. The table records 1 million to 1.2 million distinct CDR3 sequences, 35% to 45% of them present only once. The CDR3 has 17 amino acids. Germline V gene data show CDR1 as SGHTA and CDR2 as FQGNSA. V shed 4 bases and J shed 1 base, with 17 bases lying between them. Per-sample yields of isolated PBMCs were at least 6.5 million. To note about this clonotype: Its antigen is still unknown.

The receptor was derived from a man between 18 and 35 years old in good health. The sample taken for sequencing was blood. This chain connects TRBV7-2 to TRBJ1-5; D uncertain. The CDR3 reads CASSWGVSGLSNQPQHF. As DNA, the CDR3 is TGTGCCAGCAGCTGGGGAGTGAGTGGGTTGAGCAATCAGCCCCAGCATTTT. Full variable domain (remainder filled in from reference TRBV7-2 and TRBJ1-5): GAGVSQSPSNKVTEKGKDVELRCDPISGHTALYWYRQSLGQGLEFLIYFQGNSAPDKSGLPSDRFSAERTGGSVSTLTIQRTQQEDSAVYLCASSWGVSGLSNQPQHFGDGTRLSIL.